The clone carrying this T cell receptor (beta chain) was detected many times. Using RNA transcripts as the source, TCR beta CDR3 regions were amplified. HTBI primers were used for first-round RT-PCR of the TCR CDR3. TCRdb used MiXCR to reprocess the multiplex PCR reads, holding one entry per CDR3 protein. The sample shows about 360,000 distinct CDR3 sequences, 15% to 20% of them seen only once. The sample originates from a study of T cells in Graves' hyperthyroidism and ophthalmopathy. Diagnosis relied on clinical symptoms, serum thyroxine and TRAb, thyroid ultrasound and orbital computed tomography. Sample: blood. The source of this sequence is a woman between 18 and 29 years old with Graves' hyperthyroidism.

CDR3 coding DNA: TGCGCCAGCAGCCCAGAGGCCGGGGTCGGTGAGACCCAGTACTTC. Protein product: CASSPEAGVGETQYF. The rearrangement links TRBV5-1 to TRBJ2-5; D perhaps matches TRBD2 (5 bases). V was clipped by 4 bases and J by 5 bases, with 18 bases between them. This CDR3 contains 15 residues. Germline-derived CDR1 and CDR2 are SGHRS and YFSETQ.